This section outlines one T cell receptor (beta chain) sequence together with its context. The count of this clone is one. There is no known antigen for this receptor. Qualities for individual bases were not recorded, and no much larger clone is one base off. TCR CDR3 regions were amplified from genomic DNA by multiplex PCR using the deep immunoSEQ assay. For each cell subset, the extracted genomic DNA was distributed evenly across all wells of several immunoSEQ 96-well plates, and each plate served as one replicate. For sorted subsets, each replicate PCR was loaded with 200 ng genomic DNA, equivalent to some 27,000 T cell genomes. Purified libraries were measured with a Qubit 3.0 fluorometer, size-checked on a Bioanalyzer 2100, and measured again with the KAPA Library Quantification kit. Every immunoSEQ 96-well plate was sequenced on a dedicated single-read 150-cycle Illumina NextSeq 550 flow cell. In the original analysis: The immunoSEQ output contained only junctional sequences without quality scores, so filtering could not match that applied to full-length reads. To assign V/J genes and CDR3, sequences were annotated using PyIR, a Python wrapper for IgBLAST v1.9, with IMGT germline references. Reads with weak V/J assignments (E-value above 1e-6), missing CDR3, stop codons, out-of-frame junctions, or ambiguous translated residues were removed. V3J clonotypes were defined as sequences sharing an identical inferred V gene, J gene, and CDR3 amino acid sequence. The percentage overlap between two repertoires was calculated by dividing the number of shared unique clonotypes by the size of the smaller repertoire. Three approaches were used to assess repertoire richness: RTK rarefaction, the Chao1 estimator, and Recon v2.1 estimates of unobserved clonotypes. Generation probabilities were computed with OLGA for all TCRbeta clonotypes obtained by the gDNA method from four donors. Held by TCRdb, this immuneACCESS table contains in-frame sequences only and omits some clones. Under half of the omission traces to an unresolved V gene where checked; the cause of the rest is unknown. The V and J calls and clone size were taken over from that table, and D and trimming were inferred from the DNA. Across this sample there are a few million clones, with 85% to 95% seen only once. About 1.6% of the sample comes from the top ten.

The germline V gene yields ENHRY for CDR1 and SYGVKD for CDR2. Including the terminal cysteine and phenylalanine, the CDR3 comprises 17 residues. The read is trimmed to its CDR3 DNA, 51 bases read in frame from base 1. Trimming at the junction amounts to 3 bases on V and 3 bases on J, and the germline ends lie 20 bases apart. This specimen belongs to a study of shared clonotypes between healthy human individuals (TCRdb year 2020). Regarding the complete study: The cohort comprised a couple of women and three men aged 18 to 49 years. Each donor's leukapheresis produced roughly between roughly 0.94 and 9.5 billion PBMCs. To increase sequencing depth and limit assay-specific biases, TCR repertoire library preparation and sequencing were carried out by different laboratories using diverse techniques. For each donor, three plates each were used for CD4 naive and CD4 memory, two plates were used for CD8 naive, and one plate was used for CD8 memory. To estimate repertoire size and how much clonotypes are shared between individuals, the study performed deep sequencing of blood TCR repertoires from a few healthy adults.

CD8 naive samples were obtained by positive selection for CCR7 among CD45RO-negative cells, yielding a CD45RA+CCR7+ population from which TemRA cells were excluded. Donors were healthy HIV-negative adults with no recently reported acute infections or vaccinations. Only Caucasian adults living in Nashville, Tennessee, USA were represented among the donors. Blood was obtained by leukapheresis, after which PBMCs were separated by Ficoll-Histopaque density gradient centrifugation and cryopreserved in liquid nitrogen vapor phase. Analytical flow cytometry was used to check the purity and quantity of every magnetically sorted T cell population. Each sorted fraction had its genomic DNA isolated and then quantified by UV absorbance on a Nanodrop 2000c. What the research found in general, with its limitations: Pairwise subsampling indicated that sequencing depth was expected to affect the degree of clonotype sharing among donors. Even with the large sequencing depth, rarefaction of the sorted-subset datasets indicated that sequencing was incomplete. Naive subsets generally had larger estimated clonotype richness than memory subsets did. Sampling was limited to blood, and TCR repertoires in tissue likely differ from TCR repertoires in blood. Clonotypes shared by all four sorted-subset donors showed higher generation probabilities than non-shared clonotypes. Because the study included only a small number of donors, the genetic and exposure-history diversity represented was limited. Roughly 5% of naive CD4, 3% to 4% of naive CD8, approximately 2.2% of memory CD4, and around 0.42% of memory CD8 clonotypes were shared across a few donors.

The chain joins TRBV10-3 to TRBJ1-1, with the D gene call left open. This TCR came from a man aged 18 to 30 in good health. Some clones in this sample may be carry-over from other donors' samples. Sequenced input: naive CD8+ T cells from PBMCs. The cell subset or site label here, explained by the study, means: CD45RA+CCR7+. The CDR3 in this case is CAISDVFGRRTDTEAFF. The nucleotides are TGTGCCATCAGTGATGTTTTTGGTAGGCGAACGGACACTGAAGCTTTCTTT.